These 15 T cell receptor beta chains share one sample of origin, sequenced in a study of blood T cell repertoires in COVID-19. The method was immunoSEQ multiplex PCR; TCRdb's version includes in-frame clones alone and lacks a portion of them. The sample holds roughly 67,000 clones, approximately 93% seen once. Sequenced sample: peripheral blood. These receptors were taken from a man between 70 and 80 years old with active COVID-19.

V usage is TRBV5-4 and J usage is TRBJ2-7; D remains unclear. Germline V gene sequence: CDR1 SGHNT, CDR2 YYREEE (reference sequence). V lost 1 base and J 1 base, leaving 6 bases between the germline ends. This CDR3 has 13 residues. The DNA of the CDR3 is TGTGCCAGCAGCTTGCCACAGTCCTACGAGCAGTACTTC. This sequence encodes CASSLPQSYEQYF. Complete variable domain (other parts from reference TRBV5-4 and TRBJ2-7): ETGVTQSPTHLIKTRGQQVTLRCSSQSGHNTVSWYQQALGQGPQFIFQYYREEENGRGNFPPRFSGLQFPNYSSELNVNALELDDSALYLCASSLPQSYEQYFGPGTRLTVT.

The V call is TRBV10-2, the J call TRBJ1-5, with 7 bases matching TRBD1. This CDR3 is 13 amino acids long. V lost 7 bases and J lost 4; bases outside the gene matches: 4. The germline V gene encodes CDR1 WSHSY and CDR2 SAAADI. In DNA, the CDR3 is TGCGCCAGCAAGGGACAGTCTAATCAGCCCCAGCATTTT. As protein: CASKGQSNQPQHF.

J is TRBJ2-1 and V is TRBV7-9; maybe TRBD1 (6 bases). Trimming shortened V by 5 bases and J by 3 bases, and 14 bases separated the two germline ends. Per the germline V gene, CDR1 is SEHNR and CDR2 is FQNEAQ (reference sequence). This CDR3 is 15 amino acids long. Here the CDR3 DNA reads TGTGCCAGCAGCCCAGGGACATTTGACTACAATGAGCAGTTCTTC. Translated, it gives CASSPGTFDYNEQFF.

The gene calls are TRBV11-3 and TRBJ2-1, with 9 bases fitting TRBD1. With 5 bases clipped from V and 5 bases from J, the junction kept 7 bases outside the gene matches. CDR1 SGHNT and CDR2 YENEEA come from the germline V gene. There are 15 residues in the CDR3. The CDR3 sequence is CASSQWRTGDNEQFF. The CDR3 coding sequence is TGTGCCAGCAGCCAGTGGCGGACAGGGGACAATGAGCAGTTCTTC.

The chain carries TRBV11-2 and TRBJ2-1, with 11 bases aligning to TRBD2. In germline, CDR1 is SGHAT, CDR2 FQNNGV. Trimming removed 0 bases from V and 15 bases from J; junction bases left unmatched: 4. The CDR3 consists of 13 residues. CDR3 residues: CASSLEGLAARFF. CDR3 bases: TGTGCCAGCAGCTTAGAGGGACTAGCGGCCCGGTTCTTC. Full variable domain (missing parts from reference TRBV11-2 and TRBJ2-1): EAGVAQSPRYKIIEKRQSVAFWCNPISGHATLYWYQQILGQGPKLLIQFQNNGVVDDSQLPKDRFSAERLKGVDSTLKIQPAKLEDSAVYLCASSLEGLAARFFGPGTRLTVL.

V and J are TRBV27 and TRBJ2-3, with D maybe TRBD1 (6 bases). CDR3 size: 14 residues. The germline V and J ends were trimmed by 8 bases and 6 bases, with 18 bases remaining between them. The germline gives CDR1 MNHEY, CDR2 SMNVEV (reference sequence). This CDR3 is CASGNIGTFDTQYF. The CDR3 DNA is TGTGCCAGCGGAAATATCGGGACATTTGATACGCAGTATTTT.

The genes are TRBV29-1 and TRBJ1-1; 9 bases line up with TRBD1. The ends lost 8 bases at V and 4 bases at J; junction bases unmatched: 17. CDR3 length: 16 residues. In germline, CDR1 is SQVTM, CDR2 ANQGSEA. In DNA form, the CDR3 reads TGCAGCACCTCGCTCGGGGTACAGGGGGCTGCCACTGAAGCTTTCTTT. This codes for CSTSLGVQGAATEAFF. The variable domain in full, completed from reference TRBV29-1 and TRBJ1-1, reads SAVISQKPSRDICQRGTSLTIQCQVDSQVTMMFWYRQQPGQSLTLIATANQGSEATYESGFVIDKFPISRPNLTFSTLTVSNMSPEDSSIYLCSTSLGVQGAATEAFFGQGTRLTVV.

This clone occurred a few times. This sequence joins TRBV19 and TRBJ2-2; TRBD2 aligns across 7 bases. The CDR3 has 15 residues. J was trimmed by 5 bases and V by 2 bases; bases with no gene match: 5. Germline V CDR1 and CDR2: LNHDA, SQIVND (reference sequence). The CDR3 DNA reads as TGTGCCAGTAGTATAATGGGAGGGTATACCGGGGAGCTGTTTTTT. This codes for CASSIMGGYTGELFF.

The chain employs TRBV23-1 and TRBJ2-7; D is perhaps TRBD1 (5 bases). TRBV23-1 is designated an ORF whose function remains uncertain. Trimming took 2 bases from V and 3 from J, leaving 5 bases between them. This CDR3 has 12 amino acids. The CDR3 DNA reads as TGCGCCAGCAGTCAAGACAGCTACGAGCAGTACTTC. It specifies CASSQDSYEQYF.

The chain has TRBV19 and TRBJ1-1, with D possibly being TRBD1 (5 bases). The CDR3 length is 15 residues. Germline CDR1 is LNHDA and CDR2 is SQIVND (reference sequence). Trimming shortened V by 8 bases and J by 0 bases, and 16 bases separated the two germline ends. The CDR3 protein is CASGGQGILNTEAFF. The DNA of the CDR3 is TGTGCCAGTGGTGGGCAGGGCATACTGAACACTGAAGCTTTCTTT.

The chain links TRBV29-1 to TRBJ2-3; D is possibly TRBD1 (6 bases). CDR3 length equals 14 residues. From germline, CDR1 is SQVTM and CDR2 ANQGSEA. V was shortened by 4 bases and J by 0 bases, with 11 bases between the two germline ends. CDR3 nucleotides: TGCAGCGTTGGGGCAGGGGCCAGCACAGATACGCAGTATTTT. It translates to CSVGAGASTDTQYF.

The genes are TRBV11-2 and TRBJ1-4, with TRBD1 matching 8 bases. The CDR3 has 14 amino acids. CDR1 is SGHAT and CDR2 is FQNNGV in the germline V gene. The V and J ends lost 5 bases and 4 bases, in that order; junction bases with no gene match: 3. The DNA for the CDR3 is TGTGCCAGCAGCCGGGACAGGCTTAATGAAAAACTGTTTTTT. Encoded protein: CASSRDRLNEKLFF.

The rearrangement links TRBV2 to TRBJ1-2, with TRBD1 matching 7 bases. This CDR3 spans 15 amino acids. Trimming at V came to 1 base and at J to 8 bases, leaving 10 bases not matched to a gene. Germline CDR1 reads SNHLY; CDR2 reads FYNNEI. CDR3 sequence: CASSEVYRGIGGYTF. In nucleotides, the CDR3 is TGTGCCAGCAGTGAAGTCTACAGGGGAATAGGAGGCTACACCTTC.

The rearrangement links TRBV5-4 to TRBJ2-3; 7 bases map to TRBD2. V was pared by 4 bases and J by 1 base, with 6 bases of the junction left unmatched. Germline CDR1 is SGHNT and CDR2 is YYREEE (reference sequence). This CDR3 comprises 15 residues. The CDR3 is CASSPGTTRTDTQYF. CDR3 DNA sequence: TGTGCCAGCAGCCCTGGGACTACCCGCACAGATACGCAGTATTTT.

The chain couples TRBV19 to TRBJ2-3; TRBD2 matches 8 bases. Looked up from germline, CDR1 is LNHDA and CDR2 is SQIVND (reference sequence). The CDR3 has 16 residues. Trimming cost V 5 bases and J 2 bases; bases outside gene matches: 9. The CDR3: CASSSAGTRFTDTQYF. CDR3 nucleotides: TGTGCCAGTAGTTCAGCCGGGACTAGGTTCACAGATACGCAGTATTTT.